The sequence of this T cell receptor (beta chain) was determined in a study of T cells expressing NK-cell markers (dated by TCRdb to about 2020). Background for the entire study: Three sorted T-cell subsets (CD3+CD56+NKG2C+, CD3+CD56+NKG2C- and CD3+CD56-NKG2C+) from about 8 donors had their TCR beta-chain repertoires profiled. Among the eight sequenced donors, only one was HCMV-seronegative, while the other seven were HCMV-seropositive. Illumina HiSeq 2000/2500, MiSeq or NextSeq was used to sequence libraries as 2 x 150 bp reads. All eight donors whose samples were sequenced were randomly selected healthy volunteers, three of them men and five women. Results and caveats for the whole study, not just this receptor: In about 6 donors, the dominant CD3+CD56+NKG2C+ clonotypes were found to rank among the top 10 CD8+ clonotypes and to make up 1.0-7.0% of CD8+ T cells. It remained unclear whether the expanded NKG2C-expressing T cell clones were specific for HCMV antigens. Those dominant clonotypes were again the most abundant among CD3+CD56-NKG2C+ cells in a few donors, at about 25-60.1%.

A commercial ELISA kit detecting HCMV-specific IgG in serum was used to determine HCMV serostatus. Peripheral blood mononuclear cells were isolated from blood by Ficoll density gradient centrifugation. The sequencer was an Illumina HiSeq 2000. TCR beta cDNA libraries were made by 5'RACE template switching that added a universal primer site and unique molecular identifiers. cDNA synthesis was primed from the TCR beta constant segment and was followed by two successive PCR amplification steps. On the study's bioinformatics: MIGEC was used to demultiplex reads and group reads by UMI, and MiTCR was used to assemble and quantify clonotypes. To exclude erroneous sequences, only TCR cDNA sequences supported by at least two reads were retained. The tcR package was used for downstream repertoire analysis, and clonotypes were matched across fractions by CDR3 nucleotide sequence plus V segment. VDJmatch was used to annotate antigen specificity against VDJdb, with one amino acid substitution in CDR3 allowed. The reads, reprocessed by TCRdb, yield one row per CDR3 protein sequence and no DNA. These V and J calls originate from TCRdb's pipeline instead of the authors' own analysis. The table for this sample lists 150,000 to 180,000 distinct CDR3 sequences. The ten largest clones represent less than 40% of the sample.

CDR1 and CDR2 were assigned from the germline V gene (reference sequence) as DFQATT and SNEGSKA. From the cysteine through the phenylalanine, the CDR3 covers 13 amino acids. The DNA is not on file. Details on this clonotype: Its antigen is unknown.

This clonotype originated in a woman between 50 and 59 years old in good health. Donor details come from another sample of the same person, matched by shared clones. Here the chain combines TRBV20-1 and TRBJ1-2; TCRdb selects TRBD1, and the lack of DNA leaves this call unchecked. The sample consisted of blood T cells: a sorted CD56 or NKG2C T cell subset, CD4+ or CD8+ T cells, or bulk PBMC T cells (not recorded which). The CDR3 protein: CSATPRGDYGYTF.